The rows below give T cell receptor beta chains drawn from one sample of a study of blood T cell repertoires in COVID-19. Clones were sequenced by immunoSEQ multiplex PCR, and TCRdb holds only the in-frame ones, with some missing. The sample has 88,000 or so clones, over 75% seen once. The sequencing input was peripheral blood. Receptor source: a man between 60 and 75 years old with acute or convalescent COVID-19. CDR3s include the opening cysteine and the closing phenylalanine or tryptophan. Fields, in order: D gene, J gene, clone size, V gene, CDR3 DNA, CDR3 protein. D genes are given only for firm matches. Size values are once, few and many counts, or a class for expanded clones, and some rows have none.

d_gene: NA
j_gene: TRBJ2-1
abundance: NA
v_gene: TRBV6-5
CDR3nt: TGTGCCAGCAGTTACCTTAACAGGGATGAGCAGTTCTTC
CDR3aa: CASSYLNRDEQFF

d_gene: NA
j_gene: TRBJ1-1
abundance: NA
v_gene: TRBV7-6
CDR3nt: TGTGCCAGCAGCTTAGAAGACACCAGAATGAACACTGAAGCTTTCTTT
CDR3aa: CASSLEDTRMNTEAFF

d_gene: NA
j_gene: TRBJ2-1
abundance: NA
v_gene: TRBV2
CDR3nt: TGTGCCAGCGGTCCCCGTCGTTCTAGCGCAGAGCAGTTCTTC
CDR3aa: CASGPRRSSAEQFF

d_gene: NA
j_gene: TRBJ1-2
abundance: NA
v_gene: TRBV6-2/TRBV6-3
CDR3nt: TGTGCCAGCAGTTTACGAGGGGGCTACACCTTC
CDR3aa: CASSLRGGYTF

d_gene: NA
j_gene: TRBJ2-2
abundance: NA
v_gene: TRBV18
CDR3nt: TGTGCCAGCTCACCAGGCAGGCCTCGTGGCACCGGGGAGCTGTTTTTT
CDR3aa: CASSPGRPRGTGELFF

d_gene: TRBD2
j_gene: TRBJ2-1
abundance: once
v_gene: TRBV5-1
CDR3nt: TGCGCCAGCAGTTGGACTAGCGGGAGTGGGGTTAGCAATGAGCAGTTCTTC
CDR3aa: CASSWTSGSGVSNEQFF

d_gene: TRBD1
j_gene: TRBJ2-1
abundance: NA
v_gene: TRBV25-1
CDR3nt: TGTGCCAGCAGTGAAGCGACAGGGGGTTACAATGAGCAGTTCTTC
CDR3aa: CASSEATGGYNEQFF

d_gene: TRBD1
j_gene: TRBJ2-3
abundance: NA
v_gene: TRBV6-5
CDR3nt: TGTGCCAGCAGCCGGCAGGGGGCAGGGGCAGATACGCAGTATTTT
CDR3aa: CASSRQGAGADTQYF

d_gene: NA
j_gene: TRBJ2-5
abundance: NA
v_gene: TRBV5-4
CDR3nt: TGTGCCAGCAGCTTGGTTTCGAGTCGGGAGACCCAGTACTTC
CDR3aa: CASSLVSSRETQYF

d_gene: NA
j_gene: TRBJ1-1
abundance: NA
v_gene: TRBV18
CDR3nt: TGTGCCAGCTCACCGGAGGGTCGGAACACTGAAGCTTTCTTT
CDR3aa: CASSPEGRNTEAFF

d_gene: NA
j_gene: TRBJ1-4
abundance: once
v_gene: TRBV4-3
CDR3nt: TGCGCCAGCAGCCAAGATCCCGGGACAACTAATGAAAAACTGTTTTTT
CDR3aa: CASSQDPGTTNEKLFF

d_gene: NA
j_gene: TRBJ2-5
abundance: NA
v_gene: TRBV7-7
CDR3nt: TGTGCTAGCAGCCAGGGCCAAGAGACCCAGTACTTC
CDR3aa: CASSQGQETQYF

d_gene: NA
j_gene: TRBJ2-1
abundance: NA
v_gene: TRBV6-5
CDR3nt: TGTGCCAGCAGTTACAGTCGGGATGAGCAGTTCTTC
CDR3aa: CASSYSRDEQFF

d_gene: NA
j_gene: TRBJ1-3
abundance: once
v_gene: TRBV21-1
CDR3nt: TGTGCCAGCAGCAACCCGGGAGGGTCCTCTGGAAACACCATATATTTT
CDR3aa: CASSNPGGSSGNTIYF

d_gene: TRBD2
j_gene: TRBJ2-1
abundance: NA
v_gene: TRBV18
CDR3nt: TGTGCCAGCTCACGGACTAGCGGGAGGGCGGATGAGCAGTTCTTC
CDR3aa: CASSRTSGRADEQFF

d_gene: NA
j_gene: TRBJ2-1
abundance: NA
v_gene: TRBV12-3/TRBV12-4
CDR3nt: TGTGCCAGCAGTTCCCCCTGGGGGGTTGAGCAGTTCTTC
CDR3aa: CASSSPWGVEQFF

d_gene: NA
j_gene: TRBJ1-2
abundance: NA
v_gene: TRBV5-1
CDR3nt: TGCGCCAGCAGCTTAGACAGAAACTATGGCTACACCTTC
CDR3aa: CASSLDRNYGYTF

d_gene: NA
j_gene: TRBJ2-3
abundance: NA
v_gene: TRBV15
CDR3nt: TGTGCCACCAGCAGGGGACGAGAGGTCGGGAGAGATACGCAGTATTTT
CDR3aa: CATSRGREVGRDTQYF

d_gene: NA
j_gene: TRBJ1-6
abundance: NA
v_gene: TRBV3-1/TRBV3-2
CDR3nt: TGTGCCAGCAGCCAGGGCGTAGACTCCTATAATTCACCCCTCCACTTT
CDR3aa: CASSQGVDSYNSPLHF

d_gene: NA
j_gene: TRBJ1-6
abundance: NA
v_gene: TRBV11-2
CDR3nt: TGTGCCAGCAGCTTAGGGGGGCCCTCTAATTCACCCCTCCACTTT
CDR3aa: CASSLGGPSNSPLHF

d_gene: TRBD1
j_gene: TRBJ2-7
abundance: NA
v_gene: TRBV19
CDR3nt: TGTGCCAGTAGCGATAGCTGGGACAGCTCCTACGAGCAGTACTTC
CDR3aa: CASSDSWDSSYEQYF

d_gene: TRBD1
j_gene: TRBJ1-2
abundance: few
v_gene: TRBV6-6
CDR3nt: TGTGCCAGCAGTCCCGCGGCGGGACAGGGGGCGAAAAATGGCTACACCTTC
CDR3aa: CASSPAAGQGAKNGYTF

d_gene: TRBD1
j_gene: TRBJ2-2
abundance: NA
v_gene: TRBV19
CDR3nt: TGTGCCAGTAGTCTAATGGGACAGTACACCGGGGAGCTGTTTTTT
CDR3aa: CASSLMGQYTGELFF

d_gene: NA
j_gene: TRBJ2-3
abundance: NA
v_gene: TRBV4-2
CDR3nt: TGTGCCAGCAGCCAAGTCCAGGGTTTAACAGATACGCAGTATTTT
CDR3aa: CASSQVQGLTDTQYF

d_gene: TRBD2
j_gene: TRBJ2-5
abundance: NA
v_gene: TRBV19
CDR3nt: TGTGCCAGTAGCCTGGGAGGTAGCGGGAGGGGTGAGACCCAGTACTTC
CDR3aa: CASSLGGSGRGETQYF

d_gene: NA
j_gene: TRBJ2-3
abundance: NA
v_gene: TRBV5-1
CDR3nt: TGCGCCAGCAGCTTATACACAGATACGCAGTATTTT
CDR3aa: CASSLYTDTQYF

d_gene: TRBD1
j_gene: TRBJ2-7
abundance: few
v_gene: TRBV18
CDR3nt: TGTGCCAGCACGAACGGACAGGGAGAGCAGTACTTC
CDR3aa: CASTNGQGEQYF

d_gene: TRBD1
j_gene: TRBJ2-3
abundance: NA
v_gene: TRBV6-5
CDR3nt: TGTGCCAGCAAATTCGACAGGGGGGCTCTTGATACGCAGTATTTT
CDR3aa: CASKFDRGALDTQYF

d_gene: NA
j_gene: TRBJ2-4
abundance: NA
v_gene: TRBV18
CDR3nt: TGTGCCAGCTCAAATACAGGGATACAACTAGCCAAAAACATTCAGTACTTC
CDR3aa: CASSNTGIQLAKNIQYF

d_gene: TRBD1
j_gene: TRBJ1-4
abundance: NA
v_gene: TRBV2
CDR3nt: TGTGCCAGCAGAGGACCGGGACAGGGGGGTGAAAAACTGTTTTTT
CDR3aa: CASRGPGQGGEKLFF

d_gene: TRBD1
j_gene: TRBJ1-3
abundance: NA
v_gene: TRBV5-1
CDR3nt: TGCGCCAGCAGCTTCGACAGGGGATCTGGAAACACCATATATTTT
CDR3aa: CASSFDRGSGNTIYF

d_gene: TRBD1
j_gene: TRBJ2-6
abundance: NA
v_gene: TRBV5-1
CDR3nt: TGCGCCAGCAGCTCCTTGGGGACAGGGGGCTACGGGGCCAACGTCCTGACTTTC
CDR3aa: CASSSLGTGGYGANVLTF

d_gene: NA
j_gene: TRBJ2-4
abundance: NA
v_gene: TRBV30
CDR3nt: TGTGCCCTCGACAGCATTAGGCCCAAAAACATTCAGTACTTC
CDR3aa: CALDSIRPKNIQYF

d_gene: NA
j_gene: TRBJ2-3
abundance: NA
v_gene: TRBV29-1
CDR3nt: TGCAGCGTTGAAGGCGACTACTATACGCAGTATTTT
CDR3aa: CSVEGDYYTQYF

d_gene: NA
j_gene: TRBJ1-4
abundance: NA
v_gene: TRBV18
CDR3nt: TGTGCCAGCTCACGGCAGTATAATGAAAAACTGTTTTTT
CDR3aa: CASSRQYNEKLFF

d_gene: NA
j_gene: TRBJ2-5
abundance: NA
v_gene: TRBV14
CDR3nt: TGTGCCAGCAGCTTACTAGCCCCGAGCGGGGAGACCCAGTACTTC
CDR3aa: CASSLLAPSGETQYF

d_gene: TRBD2
j_gene: TRBJ2-3
abundance: NA
v_gene: TRBV5-1
CDR3nt: TGCGCCAGCAGCCGCGAGATAGCGGGGGCCGTCACAGATACGCAGTATTTT
CDR3aa: CASSREIAGAVTDTQYF

d_gene: NA
j_gene: TRBJ1-1
abundance: NA
v_gene: TRBV6-5
CDR3nt: TGTGCCAGCAGTTACACCGTAGAGGCGGGGGCTTTCTTT
CDR3aa: CASSYTVEAGAFF

d_gene: TRBD2
j_gene: TRBJ2-1
abundance: NA
v_gene: TRBV9
CDR3nt: TGTGCCAGCAGCGTAGCTGGCGGGGGGCACCCCTACAATGAGCAGTTCTTC
CDR3aa: CASSVAGGGHPYNEQFF

d_gene: NA
j_gene: TRBJ2-3
abundance: many
v_gene: TRBV4-1
CDR3nt: TGCGCCAGCAGCCAAGTGATCGGCAGGGTGAAGTCCACAGATACGCAGTATTTT
CDR3aa: CASSQVIGRVKSTDTQYF

d_gene: TRBD2
j_gene: TRBJ2-1
abundance: NA
v_gene: TRBV19
CDR3nt: TGTGCCAGTAGTAGGACTAGCGGGAGAGCGGGAAATGAGCAGTTCTTC
CDR3aa: CASSRTSGRAGNEQFF

d_gene: NA
j_gene: TRBJ1-1
abundance: NA
v_gene: TRBV5-4
CDR3nt: TGTGCCAGCAGCTTGGCACAGACGAACACTGAAGCTTTCTTT
CDR3aa: CASSLAQTNTEAFF

d_gene: TRBD1
j_gene: TRBJ1-3
abundance: once
v_gene: TRBV18
CDR3nt: TGTGCCAGCTCACCAGTGGCGGGACAGGCGGCCAACTCTGGAAACACCATATATTTT
CDR3aa: CASSPVAGQAANSGNTIYF

d_gene: TRBD1
j_gene: TRBJ2-7
abundance: NA
v_gene: TRBV3-1/TRBV3-2
CDR3nt: TGTGCCAGCAGCCAAGACCCGACAGGGTTATACGAGCAGTACTTC
CDR3aa: CASSQDPTGLYEQYF

d_gene: NA
j_gene: TRBJ1-1
abundance: once
v_gene: TRBV12-5
CDR3nt: TGTGCTAGTGGCCCTGGGGCCGCGAACACTGAAGCTTTCTTT
CDR3aa: CASGPGAANTEAFF

d_gene: NA
j_gene: TRBJ1-5
abundance: NA
v_gene: TRBV7-2
CDR3nt: TGTGCCAGCAGCTTAGAATCCGAGGGTCAGCCCCAGCATTTT
CDR3aa: CASSLESEGQPQHF